This is a list of T cell receptor beta chains from one sample in a study of radiation and T cells in renal cell carcinoma. Data came from immunoSEQ multiplex PCR; TCRdb stores just in-frame clones and leaves some out. The table lists tens of thousands of clones, just under 85% of them singletons. The sequenced sample was blood, obtained from a patient whose treatment included radiotherapy and nephrectomy. These receptors all stem from a man aged 50 to 59 with renal cell carcinoma. Each CDR3 is given with its conserved first and last residue. Fields, in order: V gene, D gene, J gene, clone size, CDR3 protein, CDR3 DNA. A D gene is named only where the DNA matches it firmly. Not every row has a clone size; where given, it reads once, few, many or a size class.

>TRBV25-1|NA|TRBJ1-5|once
CASSGFEGQPQHF
TGTGCCAGCAGTGGGTTCGAGGGTCAGCCCCAGCATTTT
>TRBV9|NA|TRBJ2-2|NA
CASSVVPGELFF
TGTGCCAGCAGCGTAGTTCCCGGGGAGCTGTTTTTT
>TRBV18|NA|TRBJ2-3|NA
CASSSSWLGGAGNTDTQYF
TGTGCCAGCTCATCATCCTGGCTGGGGGGGGCTGGAAACACAGATACGCAGTATTTT
>TRBV7-3|NA|TRBJ1-6|NA
CASSLNVPVPGRDSPLHF
TGTGCCAGCAGCTTAAACGTCCCGGTCCCCGGTCGAGATTCACCCCTCCACTTT
>TRBV9|NA|TRBJ2-4|once
CASSVAPGGGKNIQYF
TGTGCCAGCAGCGTAGCGCCAGGGGGAGGCAAAAACATTCAGTACTTC
>TRBV5-6|TRBD1|TRBJ1-1|NA
CASSFGRDRYSNTEAFF
TGTGCCAGCAGCTTTGGCCGGGACAGGTACTCTAACACTGAAGCTTTCTTT
>TRBV5-1|TRBD2|TRBJ2-2|NA
CASSLAGRDTGELFF
TGCGCCAGCAGCTTGGCCGGGAGGGATACCGGGGAGCTGTTTTTT
>TRBV9|NA|TRBJ1-1|NA
CASSAIPGGGTEAFF
TGTGCCAGCAGCGCAATCCCGGGGGGGGGCACTGAAGCTTTCTTT
>TRBV19|TRBD1|TRBJ1-4|NA
CASSLDRANEKLFF
TGTGCCAGTAGTCTCGACAGGGCGAATGAAAAACTGTTTTTT
>TRBV15|NA|TRBJ1-4|NA
CATSRDRGPEATNEKLFF
TGTGCCACCAGCAGAGACAGGGGACCTGAGGCAACTAATGAAAAACTGTTTTTT
>TRBV7-3|TRBD1|TRBJ1-1|NA
CASSSQGDTEAFF
TGTGCCAGCAGCTCTCAGGGGGACACTGAAGCTTTCTTT
>TRBV4-3|TRBD1|TRBJ2-1|NA
CASSQGGEGAHEQFF
TGCGCCAGCAGCCAAGGAGGAGAGGGGGCCCATGAGCAGTTCTTC
>TRBV27|NA|TRBJ2-3|NA
CASQGSNTDTQYF
TGTGCCAGTCAGGGGAGCAACACAGATACGCAGTATTTT
>TRBV13|NA|TRBJ2-5|NA
CASSLGRETQYF
TGTGCCAGCAGCTTAGGCCGGGAGACCCAGTACTTC
>TRBV5-1|TRBD2|TRBJ2-5|NA
CASSWGTSGGQETQYF
TGCGCCAGCAGCTGGGGGACTAGCGGGGGTCAAGAGACCCAGTACTTC
>TRBV6-4|TRBD1|TRBJ1-2|once
CASSEGTGGIYGYTF
TGTGCCAGCAGTGAAGGGACAGGGGGTATCTATGGCTACACCTTC
>TRBV4-1|TRBD2|TRBJ2-1|NA
CASSQEWLAGDFNEQFF
TGCGCCAGCAGCCAAGAGTGGCTAGCGGGAGATTTCAATGAGCAGTTCTTC
>TRBV7-9|NA|TRBJ2-5|NA
CASSFSGQETQYF
TGTGCCAGCAGCTTTAGTGGCCAAGAGACCCAGTACTTC
>TRBV6-6|NA|TRBJ1-2|NA
CASSNPPMIHYNGYTF
TGTGCCAGCAGTAACCCGCCGATGATACACTACAATGGCTACACCTTC
>TRBV6-5|TRBD2|TRBJ2-1|NA
CASSYSSGGPYNEQFF
TGTGCCAGCAGTTACTCGTCGGGAGGGCCGTACAATGAGCAGTTCTTC
>TRBV6-1|NA|TRBJ1-6|NA
CASSEWFRNSPLHF
TGTGCCAGCAGTGAGTGGTTCAGAAATTCACCCCTCCACTTT
>TRBV5-1|NA|TRBJ2-5|NA
CASSFFASAKQETQYF
TGCGCCAGCAGCTTTTTTGCTAGCGCAAAACAAGAGACCCAGTACTTC
>TRBV6-5|NA|TRBJ1-2|NA
CASSYTALTNYGYTF
TGTGCCAGCAGTTATACGGCACTTACAAACTATGGCTACACCTTC
>TRBV7-6|TRBD1|TRBJ2-7|NA
CASSSTPGQGYEQYF
TGTGCCAGCAGCTCAACCCCGGGACAGGGGTACGAGCAGTACTTC
>TRBV19|NA|TRBJ2-2|NA
CASSIRIRVDTGELFF
TGTGCCAGTAGTATACGAATCAGGGTCGACACCGGGGAGCTGTTTTTT
>TRBV5-4|NA|TRBJ2-5|NA
CASSLKDSGQETQYF
TGTGCCAGCAGCTTGAAAGACAGCGGACAAGAGACCCAGTACTTC
>TRBV4-1|TRBD1|TRBJ2-7|NA
CASSPRWTGKGYEQYF
TGCGCCAGCAGCCCACGATGGACAGGGAAGGGCTACGAGCAGTACTTC
>TRBV4-2|TRBD2|TRBJ2-1|NA
CASSPGLAGFYNEQFF
TGTGCCAGCAGCCCGGGACTAGCGGGATTCTACAATGAGCAGTTCTTC
>TRBV4-1|NA|TRBJ2-7|NA
CASSQVEGSSYEQYF
TGCGCCAGCAGCCAAGTAGAGGGGAGCTCCTACGAGCAGTACTTC
>TRBV7-2|NA|TRBJ1-3|NA
CASSLQGTDSGNTIYF
TGTGCCAGCAGCTTACAGGGGACCGATTCTGGAAACACCATATATTTT
>TRBV7-6|NA|TRBJ2-3|NA
CASSSLRGDTQYF
TGTGCCAGCAGCTCATTGAGGGGAGATACGCAGTATTTT
>TRBV7-8|NA|TRBJ2-7|NA
CASSWQGYEQYF
TGTGCCAGCAGCTGGCAGGGCTACGAGCAGTACTTC
>TRBV5-1|TRBD1|TRBJ2-1|NA
CASSPTGDLSYNEQFF
TGCGCCAGCAGCCCTACAGGGGACCTATCCTACAATGAGCAGTTCTTC
>TRBV19|TRBD2|TRBJ2-7|NA
CASSKGLAGASQQYF
TGTGCCAGTAGTAAGGGACTAGCGGGAGCATCCCAGCAGTACTTC
>TRBV19|TRBD1|TRBJ1-5|NA
CASSRTGSNQPQHF
TGTGCCAGTAGTAGGACAGGTAGCAATCAGCCCCAGCATTTT
>TRBV5-1|NA|TRBJ2-1|NA
CASSLDSASSYNEQFF
TGCGCCAGCAGCTTGGACTCGGCAAGCTCCTACAATGAGCAGTTCTTC
>TRBV28|NA|TRBJ2-3|few
CASSFRSLNTQYF
TGTGCCAGCAGTTTTCGGTCTTTGAATACGCAGTATTTT
>TRBV5-3|NA|TRBJ1-1|NA
CARSLGDGGTEAFF
TGTGCCAGAAGCTTGGGGGACGGGGGCACTGAAGCTTTCTTT
>TRBV19|NA|TRBJ1-1|NA
CASSSFYISSGLTEAFF
TGTGCCAGTAGTAGCTTTTATATTTCGTCGGGGCTAACTGAAGCTTTCTTT
>TRBV4-3|NA|TRBJ1-2|NA
CASSQDLQYGYTF
TGCGCCAGCAGCCAAGATCTTCAGTATGGCTACACCTTC
>TRBV18|NA|TRBJ2-3|NA
CASSPYLGQRTDTQYF
TGTGCCAGCTCACCGTATCTGGGCCAACGCACAGATACGCAGTATTTT
>TRBV7-2|TRBD1|TRBJ2-7|NA
CASSSRGTVWGSSYEQYF
TGTGCCAGCAGCTCCCGTGGGACAGTCTGGGGAAGCTCCTACGAGCAGTACTTC
>TRBV5-1|TRBD1|TRBJ2-7|NA
CASSLATQGAGEQYF
TGCGCCAGCAGCTTGGCCACCCAGGGGGCGGGAGAGCAGTACTTC
>TRBV18|NA|TRBJ2-3|NA
CASSPPAGTDTQYF
TGTGCCAGCTCACCACCGGCGGGTACAGATACGCAGTATTTT
>TRBV7-6|NA|TRBJ1-3|NA
CASSEVVGAGGNTIYF
TGTGCCAGCAGCGAAGTGGTCGGGGCTGGAGGAAACACCATATATTTT
>TRBV19|NA|TRBJ2-6|NA
CASSIGATGANVLTF
TGTGCCAGTAGTATAGGGGCTACTGGGGCCAACGTCCTGACTTTC